This T cell receptor beta chain was identified during a study of CD4 T cells in relation to SARS-CoV-2 and coronaviruses. As for the study in general: After roughly 11 days of antigen culture, PBMC TCR beta CDR3s were sequenced.

The CDR3 runs to 15 residues. Trimming at V came to 6 bases and at J to 7 bases, leaving 7 bases not matched to a gene. Per the germline V gene, CDR1 is SNHLY and CDR2 is FYNNEI. Remarks on this clone: The target antigen is unknown.

The data were produced by immunoSEQ multiplex PCR, yet TCRdb's version contains in-frame clones alone and is incomplete. The sample contains 25,000 to 30,000 clones, around two thirds of which appear only once. Unexposed donor CD4+ T cells date from about 2010-2019, before the COVID-19 pandemic. The cells were cultured for around ten days before CD4+ T cells were isolated. Unexposed-donor CD4+ T cells were probed with SARS-CoV-2 S/N and four cold-coronavirus spikes, cells permitting. The chain uses TRBV2 and TRBJ2-2, with TRBD1 matching over 11 bases. This clonotype was obtained from a human donor in good health. Input material: CD4+ T cells from PBMCs, cultured in vitro. CDR3 amino acids: CASRAGTGGGGELFF. CDR3 coding DNA: TGTGCCAGCAGGGCCGGGACAGGGGGAGGCGGGGAGCTGTTTTTT.